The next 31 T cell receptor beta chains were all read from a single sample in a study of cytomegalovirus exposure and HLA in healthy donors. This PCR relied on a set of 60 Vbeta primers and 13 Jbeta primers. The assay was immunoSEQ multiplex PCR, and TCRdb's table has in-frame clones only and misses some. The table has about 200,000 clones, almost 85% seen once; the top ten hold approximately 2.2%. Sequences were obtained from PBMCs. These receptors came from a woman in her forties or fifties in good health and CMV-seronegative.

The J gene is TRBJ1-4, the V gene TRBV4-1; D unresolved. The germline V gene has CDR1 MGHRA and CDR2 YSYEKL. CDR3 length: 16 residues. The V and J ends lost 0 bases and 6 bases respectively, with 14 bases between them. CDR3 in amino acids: CASSQDLREGYEKLFF. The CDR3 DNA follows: TGCGCCAGCAGCCAAGATCTTAGGGAGGGATATGAAAAACTGTTTTTT.

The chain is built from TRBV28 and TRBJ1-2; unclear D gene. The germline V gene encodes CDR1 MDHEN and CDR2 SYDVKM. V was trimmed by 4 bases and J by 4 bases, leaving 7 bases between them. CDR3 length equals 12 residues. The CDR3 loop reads CASSSPTYGYTF. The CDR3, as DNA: TGTGCCAGCAGTTCGCCTACCTATGGCTACACCTTC.

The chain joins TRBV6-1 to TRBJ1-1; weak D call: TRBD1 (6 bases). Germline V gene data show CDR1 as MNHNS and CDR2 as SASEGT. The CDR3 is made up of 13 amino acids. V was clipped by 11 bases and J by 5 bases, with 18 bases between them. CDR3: CAVGGRQGTEAFF. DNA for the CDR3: TGTGCCGTAGGTGGGCGCCAGGGGACTGAAGCTTTCTTT.

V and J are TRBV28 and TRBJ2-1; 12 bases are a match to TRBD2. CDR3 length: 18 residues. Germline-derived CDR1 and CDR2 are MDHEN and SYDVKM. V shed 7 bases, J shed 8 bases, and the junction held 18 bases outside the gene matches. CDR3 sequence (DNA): TGTGCCAGCACCAACGACCAAAGACTAGCGGGAGTTACGGATGAGCAGTTCTTC. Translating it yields CASTNDQRLAGVTDEQFF.

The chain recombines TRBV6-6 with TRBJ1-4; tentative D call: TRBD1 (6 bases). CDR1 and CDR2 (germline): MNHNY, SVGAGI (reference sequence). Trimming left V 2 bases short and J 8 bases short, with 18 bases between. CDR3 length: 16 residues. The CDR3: CASSYDLVGGGEKLFF. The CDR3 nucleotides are TGTGCCAGCAGTTACGACCTTGTAGGGGGTGGAGAAAAACTGTTTTTT.

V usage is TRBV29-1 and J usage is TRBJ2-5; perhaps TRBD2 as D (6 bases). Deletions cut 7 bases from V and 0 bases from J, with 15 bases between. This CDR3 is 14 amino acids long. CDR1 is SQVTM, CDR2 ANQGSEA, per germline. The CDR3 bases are TGCAGCGCCCTCCGTAGCGGAGACCAAGAGACCCAGTACTTC. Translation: CSALRSGDQETQYF.

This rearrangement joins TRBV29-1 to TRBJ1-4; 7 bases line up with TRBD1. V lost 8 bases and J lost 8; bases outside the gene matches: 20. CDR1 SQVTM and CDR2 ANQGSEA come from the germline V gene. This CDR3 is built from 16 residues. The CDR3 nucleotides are TGCAGCCCCGGAGACAGGGACTCGACTTGGTGCGAAAAACTGTTTTTT. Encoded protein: CSPGDRDSTWCEKLFF.

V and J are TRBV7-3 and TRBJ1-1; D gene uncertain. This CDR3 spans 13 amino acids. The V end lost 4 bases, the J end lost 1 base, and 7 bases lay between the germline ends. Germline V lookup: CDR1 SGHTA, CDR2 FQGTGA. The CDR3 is CASSSGPNTEAFF. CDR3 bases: TGTGCCAGCAGCTCTGGGCCGAACACTGAAGCTTTCTTT.

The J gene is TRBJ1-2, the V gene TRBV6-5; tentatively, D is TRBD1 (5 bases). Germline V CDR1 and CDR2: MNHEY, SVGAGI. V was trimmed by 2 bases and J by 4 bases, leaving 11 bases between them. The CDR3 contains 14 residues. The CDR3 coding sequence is TGTGCCAGCAGTTACAAGACAGCATTCTATGGCTACACCTTC. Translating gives CASSYKTAFYGYTF.

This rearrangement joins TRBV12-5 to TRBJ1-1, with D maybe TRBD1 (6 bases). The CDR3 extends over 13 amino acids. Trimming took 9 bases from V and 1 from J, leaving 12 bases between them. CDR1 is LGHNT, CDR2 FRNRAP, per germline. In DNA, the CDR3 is TGTGCTAGCAGGACAGACGCGAACACTGAAGCTTTCTTT. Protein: CASRTDANTEAFF.

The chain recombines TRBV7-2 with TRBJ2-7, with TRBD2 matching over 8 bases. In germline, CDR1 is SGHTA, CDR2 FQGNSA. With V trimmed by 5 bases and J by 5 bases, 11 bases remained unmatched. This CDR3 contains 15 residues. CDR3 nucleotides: TGTGCCAGCAGCCCCCAAGCGGGAGTAAGTAACGAGCAGTACTTC. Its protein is CASSPQAGVSNEQYF.

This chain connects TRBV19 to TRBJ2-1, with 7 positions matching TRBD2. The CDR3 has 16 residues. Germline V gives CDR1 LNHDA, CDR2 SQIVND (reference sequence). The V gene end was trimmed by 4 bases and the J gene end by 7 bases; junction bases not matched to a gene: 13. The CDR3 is CASSKIGEGERNEQFF. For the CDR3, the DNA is TGTGCCAGTAGTAAAATTGGGGAGGGCGAACGTAATGAGCAGTTCTTC.

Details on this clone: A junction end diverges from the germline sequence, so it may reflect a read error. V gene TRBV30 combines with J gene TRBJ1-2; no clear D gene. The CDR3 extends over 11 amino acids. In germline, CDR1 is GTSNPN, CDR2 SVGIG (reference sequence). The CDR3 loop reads CAWGRRGPLCF. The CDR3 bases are TGTGCCTGGGGAAGGAGAGGGCCTCTATGCTTC.

CDR3 sequence reads: CASSFGTGENQPQHF. CDR3 coding DNA: TGTGCCAGCAGTTTCGGGACAGGGGAGAATCAGCCCCAGCATTTT. The chain couples TRBV28 to TRBJ1-5; 10 bases fit TRBD1. Germline V gene data show CDR1 as MDHEN and CDR2 as SYDVKM. J gave up 4 bases and V 3 bases, and 3 bases lay outside the gene matches. This CDR3 comprises 15 residues.

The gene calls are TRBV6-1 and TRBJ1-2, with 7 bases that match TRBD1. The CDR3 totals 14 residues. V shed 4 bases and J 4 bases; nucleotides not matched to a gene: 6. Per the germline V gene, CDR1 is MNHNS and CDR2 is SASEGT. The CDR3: CASSGQGQSYGYTF. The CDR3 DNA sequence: TGTGCCAGCAGTGGACAGGGACAGAGCTATGGCTACACCTTC.

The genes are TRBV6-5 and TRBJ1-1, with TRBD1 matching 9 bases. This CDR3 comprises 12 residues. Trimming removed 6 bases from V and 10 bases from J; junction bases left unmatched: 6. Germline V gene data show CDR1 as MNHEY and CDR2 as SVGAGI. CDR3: CASSRQGVVAFF. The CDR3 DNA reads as TGTGCCAGCAGCCGACAGGGGGTAGTAGCTTTCTTT.

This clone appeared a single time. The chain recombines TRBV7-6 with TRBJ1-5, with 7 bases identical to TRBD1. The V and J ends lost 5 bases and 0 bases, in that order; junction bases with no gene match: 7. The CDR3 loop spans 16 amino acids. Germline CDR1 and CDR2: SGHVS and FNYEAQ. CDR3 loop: CASSREGGSSNQPQHF. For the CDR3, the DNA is TGTGCCAGCAGCCGAGAAGGGGGCAGTAGCAATCAGCCCCAGCATTTT.

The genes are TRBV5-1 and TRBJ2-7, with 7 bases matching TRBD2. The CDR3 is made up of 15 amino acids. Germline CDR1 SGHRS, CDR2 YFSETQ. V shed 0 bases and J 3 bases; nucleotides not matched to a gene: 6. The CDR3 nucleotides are TGCGCCAGCAGCTTGGGGGCTAGCGGTGGCTACGAGCAGTACTTC. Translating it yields CASSLGASGGYEQYF. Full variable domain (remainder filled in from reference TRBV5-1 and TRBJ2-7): KAGVTQTPRYLIKTRGQQVTLSCSPISGHRSVSWYQQTPGQGLQFLFEYFSETQRNKGNFPGRFSGRQFSNSRSEMNVSTLELGDSALYLCASSLGASGGYEQYFGPGTRLTVT.

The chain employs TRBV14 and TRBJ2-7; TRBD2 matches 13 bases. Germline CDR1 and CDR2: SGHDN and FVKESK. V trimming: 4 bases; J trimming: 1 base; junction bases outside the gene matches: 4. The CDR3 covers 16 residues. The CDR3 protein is CASSLLAGGPSYEQYF. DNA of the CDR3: TGTGCCAGCAGCCTACTAGCGGGAGGGCCGTCCTACGAGCAGTACTTC.

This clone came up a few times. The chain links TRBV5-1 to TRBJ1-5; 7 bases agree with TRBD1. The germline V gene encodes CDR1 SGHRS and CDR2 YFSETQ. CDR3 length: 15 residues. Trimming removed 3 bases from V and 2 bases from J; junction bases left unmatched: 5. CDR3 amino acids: CASSSTGEGNQPQHF. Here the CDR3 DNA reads TGCGCCAGCAGCTCTACAGGGGAGGGCAATCAGCCCCAGCATTTT.

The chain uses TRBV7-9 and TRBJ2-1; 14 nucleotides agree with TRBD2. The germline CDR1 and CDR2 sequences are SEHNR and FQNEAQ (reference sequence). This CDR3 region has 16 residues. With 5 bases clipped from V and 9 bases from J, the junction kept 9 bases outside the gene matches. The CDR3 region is CASSPGLAGVVGEQFF. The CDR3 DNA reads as TGTGCCAGCAGCCCGGGACTAGCGGGAGTTGTGGGTGAGCAGTTCTTC.

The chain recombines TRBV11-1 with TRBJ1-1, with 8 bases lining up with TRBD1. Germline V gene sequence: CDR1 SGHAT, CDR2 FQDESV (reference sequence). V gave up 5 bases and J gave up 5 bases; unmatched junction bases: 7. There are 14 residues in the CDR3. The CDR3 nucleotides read TGTGCCAGCAGCCGTAGGACAGGGAGGACTGAAGCTTTCTTT. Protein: CASSRRTGRTEAFF.

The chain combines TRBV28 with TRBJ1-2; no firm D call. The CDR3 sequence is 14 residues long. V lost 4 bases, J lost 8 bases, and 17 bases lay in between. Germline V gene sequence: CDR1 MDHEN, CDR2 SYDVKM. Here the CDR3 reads CASSSPRGGNGYTF. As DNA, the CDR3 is TGTGCCAGCAGTTCCCCCCGGGGAGGGAACGGCTACACCTTC.

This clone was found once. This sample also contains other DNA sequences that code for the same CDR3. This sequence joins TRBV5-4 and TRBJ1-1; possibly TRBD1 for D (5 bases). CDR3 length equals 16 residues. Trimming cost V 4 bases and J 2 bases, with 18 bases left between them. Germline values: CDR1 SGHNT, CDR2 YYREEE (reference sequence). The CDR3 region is CASSRGTPTRNTEAFF. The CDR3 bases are TGTGCCAGCAGCCGGGGGACGCCCACGAGAAACACTGAAGCTTTCTTT.

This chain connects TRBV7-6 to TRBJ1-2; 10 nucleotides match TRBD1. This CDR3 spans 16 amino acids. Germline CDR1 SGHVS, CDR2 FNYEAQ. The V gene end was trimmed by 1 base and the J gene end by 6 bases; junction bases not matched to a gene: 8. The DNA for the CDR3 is TGTGCCAGCAGCTTAGTGGGACAGGGGCCAGTGAATGGCTACACCTTC. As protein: CASSLVGQGPVNGYTF.

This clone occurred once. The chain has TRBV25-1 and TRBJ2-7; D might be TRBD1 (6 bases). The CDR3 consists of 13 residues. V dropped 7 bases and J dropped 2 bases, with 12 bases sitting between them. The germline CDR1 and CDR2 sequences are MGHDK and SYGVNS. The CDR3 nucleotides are TGTGCCAGCATAGGGACACGAACCTACGAGCAGTACTTC. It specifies CASIGTRTYEQYF.

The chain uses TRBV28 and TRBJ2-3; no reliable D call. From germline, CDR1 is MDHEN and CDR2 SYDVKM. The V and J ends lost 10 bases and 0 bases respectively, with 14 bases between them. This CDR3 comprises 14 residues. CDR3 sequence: CATTGVASTDTQYF. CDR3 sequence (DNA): TGTGCCACTACGGGTGTGGCTAGCACAGATACGCAGTATTTT.

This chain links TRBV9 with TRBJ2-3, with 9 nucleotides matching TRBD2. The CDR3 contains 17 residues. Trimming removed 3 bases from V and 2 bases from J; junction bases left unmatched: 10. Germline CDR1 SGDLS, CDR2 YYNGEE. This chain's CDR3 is CASSATPLAGFTDTQYF. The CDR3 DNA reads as TGTGCCAGCAGCGCAACTCCCCTAGCGGGGTTCACAGATACGCAGTATTTT.

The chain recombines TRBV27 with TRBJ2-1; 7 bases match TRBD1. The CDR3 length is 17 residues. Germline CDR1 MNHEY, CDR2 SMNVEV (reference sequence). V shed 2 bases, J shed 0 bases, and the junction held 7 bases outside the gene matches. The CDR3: CASSLRGGQSSYNEQFF. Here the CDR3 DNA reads TGTGCCAGCAGTTTAAGAGGGGGACAGAGCTCCTACAATGAGCAGTTCTTC.

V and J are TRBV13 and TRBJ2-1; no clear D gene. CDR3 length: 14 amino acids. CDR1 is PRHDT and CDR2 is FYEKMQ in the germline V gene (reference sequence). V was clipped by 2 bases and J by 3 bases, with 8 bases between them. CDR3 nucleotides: TGTGCCAGCAGCTTAACATCCGTCTACAATGAGCAGTTCTTC. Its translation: CASSLTSVYNEQFF.

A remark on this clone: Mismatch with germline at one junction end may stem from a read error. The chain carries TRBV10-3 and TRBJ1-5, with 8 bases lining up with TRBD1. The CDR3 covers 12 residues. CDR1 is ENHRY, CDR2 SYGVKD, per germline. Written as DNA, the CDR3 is TGTGCCGCCTCAGGGGGCAACCAGCCCCAGCATTTT. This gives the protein CAASGGNQPQHF.